This T cell receptor beta chain is from a study of shared clonotypes between healthy human individuals. The V segment lost 2 bases and the J segment 1 base; nucleotides outside the gene matches: 7. Germline values: CDR1 MDHEN, CDR2 SYDVKM. The CDR3 runs 16 residues. The repertoire was sequenced with immunoSEQ multiplex PCR; TCRdb's copy has only in-frame clones and lacks some. This table has approximately 470,000 clones, around 85% appearing once. As to this clone: The likely explanation is a read error, given a far larger clone one base away.

This TCR came from a woman aged 40 to 50 in good health. Some clones in this sample may be carry-over from other donors' samples. Sequenced material: PBMCs. The chain joins TRBV28 to TRBJ2-7; TRBD2 agrees at 8 bases. CDR3 amino acids: CASSLGLAGPSYEQYF. The CDR3 bases are TGTGCCAGCAGTTTAGGGTTAGCGGGACCTTCCTACGAGCAGTACTTC.